A single T cell receptor (beta chain) is shown here with its context. Its antigen remains unidentified. This entry comes from a study of Ad26.COV2.S vaccination and SARS-CoV-2 variants. Study-wide results and caveats: Those who received vaccine or placebo ended up with similar non-spike TCR breadth. Total T cell responses, in the TCR breadth and depth analyses, may have been underestimated.

Per the germline V gene, CDR1 is KGHDR and CDR2 is SFDVKD. The CDR3 runs to 15 residues. V lost 4 bases and J lost 2, with 13 bases in between. The method was immunoSEQ multiplex PCR; TCRdb's version includes in-frame clones alone and lacks a portion of them. The table includes some 520,000 clones, approximately 88% detected once. Treatment meaning: approximately 18 received Ad26.COV2.S at low or high dose, single or two shots; roughly 5 received placebo; per-sample allocation not given. Specimen acquisition occurred on day 63 following the initial vaccine or placebo injection. The sample was peripheral blood, taken in a trial of Ad26.COV2.S vaccine versus placebo. The V call is TRBV24-1, the J call TRBJ2-5; tentative D call: TRBD2 (5 bases). The receptor comes from a person aged 18-65 years who received the Ad26.COV2.S COVID-19 vaccine or a placebo. CDR3 DNA: TGTGCCACCAGTGAGGTCCGAACGGGGCAAGAGACCCAGTACTTC. As protein: CATSEVRTGQETQYF.